These T cell receptor beta chains were read from a single sample in a study of cytomegalovirus exposure and HLA in healthy donors. TCRdb keeps only in-frame clones here, not all; method: immunoSEQ multiplex PCR. Of approximately 100,000 clones in the sample, less than 70% were seen once. Sequences were obtained from PBMCs. These receptors were obtained from a human donor in good health. CDR3s include the opening cysteine and the closing phenylalanine or tryptophan. A D gene is named only where the DNA matches it firmly. Clone size is given for some rows only: seen once, a few or many times, or a class if the clone is expanded.

cdr3_length	clone_size	d_call	v_call	j_call	cdr3_nt	cdr3_aa
14	NA	NA	TRBV7-6	TRBJ2-1	TGTGCCAGCAGCTTAGACGGTGGGGCTCGGGAGCAGTTCTTC	CASSLDGGAREQFF
15	NA	TRBD1	TRBV5-6	TRBJ1-1	TGTGCCAGCAGCTTGTTCGACAGGGGGCGAACTGAAGCTTTCTTT	CASSLFDRGRTEAFF
18	few	NA	TRBV30	TRBJ1-5	TGTGCCTGGAGTACCACCTCTCCGACGGGACATAGCAATCAGCCCCAGCATTTT	CAWSTTSPTGHSNQPQHF
19	NA	NA	TRBV27	TRBJ1-1	TGTGCCAGCAGTTTCCTACCCGTCCGGGTTCCCAAAGTGAACACTGAAGCTTTCTTT	CASSFLPVRVPKVNTEAFF
16	NA	TRBD1	TRBV4-3	TRBJ2-1	TGCGCCAGCAGCCAAGATGGACAGGGAATAAACAATGAGCAGTTCTTC	CASSQDGQGINNEQFF
13	few	NA	TRBV7-6	TRBJ1-2	TGTGCCAGCAGTCAGGTGGCGTTTCGAGGCTACACCTTC	CASSQVAFRGYTF
17	NA	TRBD2	TRBV2	TRBJ2-3	TGTGCCAGCAGTGGGACTAGCGGGGGGTATAGTACAGATACGCAGTATTTT	CASSGTSGGYSTDTQYF
17	NA	TRBD2	TRBV7-8	TRBJ2-5	TGTGCCAGCAGCACGAGACTAGCGGGGGCCTACCGGGAGACCCAGTACTTC	CASSTRLAGAYRETQYF
17	NA	TRBD1	TRBV18	TRBJ1-4	TGTGCCAGCTCACCATTTTGGGACAGAGCAACTAATGAAAAACTGTTTTTT	CASSPFWDRATNEKLFF
14	few	NA	TRBV5-1	TRBJ1-6	TGCGCCAGCAGCTTGGAGGGACACCGTTCACCCCTCCACTTT	CASSLEGHRSPLHF
17	NA	TRBD2	TRBV5-1	TRBJ2-1	TGCGCCAGCAGCGCCTATACTAGCGGGGGGACCTACAATGAGCAGTTCTTC	CASSAYTSGGTYNEQFF
13	NA	NA	TRBV2	TRBJ2-5	TGTGCCAGCCACCGGGGGGCGGGGGAGACCCAGTACTTC	CASHRGAGETQYF
13	NA	TRBD1	TRBV6-1	TRBJ1-2	TGTGCCAGCAGACCGGGACAGAACTATGGCTACACCTTC	CASRPGQNYGYTF
13	NA	NA	TRBV15	TRBJ2-7	TGTGCCACCAGCAGAGACCGGAGCTACGAGCAGTACTTC	CATSRDRSYEQYF
15	NA	NA	TRBV7-3	TRBJ1-1	TGTGCCAGCAGTTTGGCCGGGGGGTGGAACACTGAAGCTTTCTTT	CASSLAGGWNTEAFF
14	NA	TRBD1	TRBV25-1	TRBJ1-1	TGTGCCAGCAGTCTTCGGCAGGGGGCTTCTGAAGCTTTCTTT	CASSLRQGASEAFF
15	NA	TRBD1	TRBV6-1	TRBJ1-1	TGTGCCAGCAGTCCACCGCGGACAGGCAGGACTGAAGCTTTCTTT	CASSPPRTGRTEAFF
15	NA	TRBD1	TRBV4-1	TRBJ2-7	TGCGCCAGCAGCCAAGGACAGGGTAGCTCCTACGAGCAGTACTTC	CASSQGQGSSYEQYF
15	few	NA	TRBV11-2	TRBJ1-1	TGTGCCAGCAGCTTAGAAGGAGGAGGCGCCGGGGAAGCTTTCTTT	CASSLEGGGAGEAFF
16	NA	TRBD1	TRBV7-8	TRBJ1-3	TGTGCCAGCACCCGTCGACAGGGGATCTCTGGAAACACCATATATTTT	CASTRRQGISGNTIYF